This T cell receptor (beta chain) was identified during a study of T cells in Graves' hyperthyroidism and ophthalmopathy (dated 2019 in TCRdb). General notes on the study: Peripheral blood was sampled at the time of initial diagnosis, prior to any treatment. TCR V-J signatures able to tell the groups apart were searched for in a discovery cohort of some 97 patients, of whom roughly 42 had Graves' ophthalmopathy and roughly 58 had stable Graves' hyperthyroidism. Prospective prediction of ophthalmopathy was tested in an independent validation cohort of fewer than 20 hyperthyroidism patients and 17 patients who later progressed to ophthalmopathy. The 75 to 100 discovery patients were randomly divided into training and test sets at a 7:3 ratio. In roughly six Graves' hyperthyroidism patients, the study also compared T-cell repertoires from thyroid tissue with T-cell repertoires from blood. After sampling, hyperthyroidism patients received methimazole starting at 30 mg daily, and ophthalmopathy patients received high-dose intravenous methylprednisolone. TCR Vbeta CDR3 sequencing of around 130 peripheral blood samples (approximately 44 ophthalmopathy, 70 to 85 hyperthyroidism and 17 progressor patients) is reported in the paper. On the study overall, not on this receptor specifically: Blood samples also contained most of the expanded thyroid clonotypes (frequency above 0.001), which suggests that blood repertoires may reflect thyroid immune responses. Sample size was not statistically predetermined, and blinding of investigators to group allocation was not performed. In validation, the model predicted progression to ophthalmopathy a median of approximately 6.3 months before onset, with approximately 71% sensitivity and 72.22% specificity. A 13 V-J signature model separated ophthalmopathy from stable hyperthyroidism, with nearly 90% sensitivity and approximately 81% specificity in cross-validation and 80%/75% in testing.

V is shortened by 2 bases, J by 4 bases, and the region joining them spans 11 bases. CDR1 and CDR2 were assigned from the germline V gene (reference sequence) as DFQATT and SNEGSKA. The CDR3 goes from the cysteine to the phenylalanine over 13 residues. The only DNA kept is the CDR3, 39 bases in frame from the first base. Stable Graves' hyperthyroidism was defined as the absence of progression to ophthalmopathy over 18 months of follow-up. Hyperthyroidism patients were newly diagnosed, had a disease duration of under 2 months, and were aged 18 to 65 years. The study excluded patients with uncontrolled infections, other autoimmune diseases, pregnancy or lactation. Diagnoses were based on clinical symptoms, serum thyroxine and TRAb, thyroid ultrasound and orbital computed tomography. Ficoll-Paque density gradient centrifugation was used to isolate PBMCs from around 9.1 ml of fresh peripheral blood. Total RNA was extracted using Trizol reagent, and RNA quality was assessed on an Agilent 2100 Bioanalyzer.

Amplification of TCR beta CDR3 regions was carried out from RNA transcripts. The TCR CDR3 was subjected to a first round of RT-PCR using the HTBI primer set and the Qiagen OneStep RT-PCR kit. Libraries were constructed in a second round of multiplex PCR, after which size selection and purification were performed. Libraries were sequenced paired-end with 100 bp reads on an Illumina HiSeq2000. The authors' pipeline ran thus. SOAPnuke was used to process the raw data, removing reads that contained adapters or uncalled bases, had a mean Phred below 15, or lacked an exact match to the constant primer or identifier. High-quality paired reads were merged using COPE v1.2.5, and each unique nucleotide sequence was defined as a clonotype. MiTCR v1.1 was used to align clonotypes to the IMGT TRBV, TRBD and TRBJ reference segments. Only V-J combinations with frequency above 0.0001, covering 99% to 99.2% of repertoires, were analysed. The TCS score was defined as F50 (clonal expansion) divided by E x V (chaos), with BLOSUM62-based TCRdist calculated between CDR3 peptides within each V-J. Welch's t-statistics and random forest reduced just over 500 V-J features to 10 to 15, which were used in a naive Bayes classifier (R e1071). The raw public reads went through TCRdb reprocessing: fastp at Q25, MiXCR clone calling, in-frame beta chains kept. Rows are unified per CDR3 protein, each entry keeping the most common DNA and genes. TCRdb, not the original authors, processed these V and J calls. The sample profile shows under 450,000 distinct CDR3 sequences; 15% to 19% of them were found once. The ten most abundant clones make up 7.5% to 8% of the sample.

This clonotype was counted many times. What this receptor recognizes is not known. The record has no base qualities; no much larger clone is one base away. The receptor comes from a woman between 18 and 29 years old with Graves' hyperthyroidism. The rearrangement joined TRBV20-1 to TRBJ1-2, with the D segment identity uncertain. Sequenced: blood. Here is the DNA: TGCAGTGCTAGACAGGTTGGGCTCTATGGCTACACCTTC. Translated, it gives CSARQVGLYGYTF.